This TCR beta chain is from a study of blood T cell repertoires in COVID-19. Study-level information: Samples came from the United States, Italy and Spain, spanning acute and convalescent COVID-19. PBMCs, B-cell-depleted T cells, or T cells were the source of the cDNA or gDNA that made up the material.

V dropped 10 bases and J dropped 0 bases, with 16 bases sitting between them. This CDR3 has 15 residues. In germline, CDR1 is SEHNR, CDR2 FQNEAQ (reference sequence). As handled by the study authors: The assay estimated nucleated cells by amplifying reference gene primers. Here immunoSEQ multiplex PCR was the method, and the copy in TCRdb shows in-frame clones only, minus some. V and J calls and clone size are as listed in that table; D and trimming were resolved from the DNA. The table lists fewer than 250,000 clones, 70% to 90% of them singletons. The sequence was collected from a man aged 40-55 years with acute or convalescent COVID-19. This rearrangement joins TRBV7-9 to TRBJ1-5; D unclear. The source material was peripheral blood. The CDR3 reads CANQRERFSNQPQHF. In DNA form, the CDR3 reads TGTGCCAACCAGCGCGAGCGTTTTAGCAATCAGCCCCAGCATTTT.